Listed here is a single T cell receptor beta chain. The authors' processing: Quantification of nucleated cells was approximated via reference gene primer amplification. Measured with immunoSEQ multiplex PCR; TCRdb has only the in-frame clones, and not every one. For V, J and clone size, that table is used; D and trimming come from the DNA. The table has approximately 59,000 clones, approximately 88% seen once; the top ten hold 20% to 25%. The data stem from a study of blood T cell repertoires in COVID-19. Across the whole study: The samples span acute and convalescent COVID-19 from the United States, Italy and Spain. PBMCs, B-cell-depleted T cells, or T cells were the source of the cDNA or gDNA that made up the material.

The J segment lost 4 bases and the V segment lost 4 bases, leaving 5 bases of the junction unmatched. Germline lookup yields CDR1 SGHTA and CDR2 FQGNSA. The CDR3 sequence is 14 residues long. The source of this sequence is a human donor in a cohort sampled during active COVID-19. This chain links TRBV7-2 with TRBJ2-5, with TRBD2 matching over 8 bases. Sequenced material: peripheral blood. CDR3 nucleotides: TGTGCCAGCAGCTCTCCGGGGGGGATAGAGACCCAGTACTTC. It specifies CASSSPGGIETQYF. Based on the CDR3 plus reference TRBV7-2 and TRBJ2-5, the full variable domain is GAGVSQSPSNKVTEKGKDVELRCDPISGHTALYWYRQSLGQGLEFLIYFQGNSAPDKSGLPSDRFSAERTGGSVSTLTIQRTQQEDSAVYLCASSSPGGIETQYFGPGTRLLVL.